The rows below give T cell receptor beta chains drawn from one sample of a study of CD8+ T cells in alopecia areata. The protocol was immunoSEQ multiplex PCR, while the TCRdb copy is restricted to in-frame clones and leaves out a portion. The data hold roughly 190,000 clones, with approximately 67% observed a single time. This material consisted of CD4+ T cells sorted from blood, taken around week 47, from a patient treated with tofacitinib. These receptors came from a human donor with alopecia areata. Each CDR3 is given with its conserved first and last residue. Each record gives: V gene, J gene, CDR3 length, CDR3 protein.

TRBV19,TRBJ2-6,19,CASSTHPPGRSSGANVLTF
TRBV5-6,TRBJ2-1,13,CASSFGSLNEQFF
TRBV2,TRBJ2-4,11,CASSNSGIQYF
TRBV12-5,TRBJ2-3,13,CASGTGVTDTQYF
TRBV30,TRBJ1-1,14,CAWSNGLRGAEAFF
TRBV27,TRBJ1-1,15,CASSFKPGIGTEAFF
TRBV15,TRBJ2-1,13,CATSRDFVNEQFF
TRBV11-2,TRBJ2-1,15,CASSLTGSSYNEQFF
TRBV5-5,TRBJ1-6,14,CASSLGLPNSPLHF
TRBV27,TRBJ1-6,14,CASSAAGWNSPLHF
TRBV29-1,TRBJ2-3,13,CSVHKTQGDGQYF
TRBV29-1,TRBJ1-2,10,CSVDVNGYTF
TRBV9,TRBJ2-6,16,CASSVEGGSGANVLTF
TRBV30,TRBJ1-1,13,CAWGGPLNTEAFF
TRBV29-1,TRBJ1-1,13,CSVDNEKNTEAFF
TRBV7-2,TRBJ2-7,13,CASSFRTVREQYF
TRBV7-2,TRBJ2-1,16,CASSLVGTRADNEQFF
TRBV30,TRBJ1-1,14,CAWSSGEPNTEAFF
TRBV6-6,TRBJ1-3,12,CASAYSGNTIYF
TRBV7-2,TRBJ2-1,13,CASSLAGGADEFF
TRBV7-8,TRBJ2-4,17,CASSTRTGGVAKNIQYF
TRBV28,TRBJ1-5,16,CASSEGQGWSNQPQHF
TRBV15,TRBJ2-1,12,CATSTRENEQFF
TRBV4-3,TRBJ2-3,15,CASSQGGTKADTQYF
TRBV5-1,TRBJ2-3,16,CASSLGGTERTDTQYF
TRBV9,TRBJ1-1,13,CASSVGPNTEAFF
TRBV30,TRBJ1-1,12,CAWNSGNTEAFF
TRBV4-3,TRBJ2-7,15,CASSPQQGNVAEQYF
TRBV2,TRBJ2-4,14,CASSVAVAKNIQYF
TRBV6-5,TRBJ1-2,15,CASSRTLDRGYGYTF
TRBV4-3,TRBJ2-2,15,CASSRVLAGEGELFF
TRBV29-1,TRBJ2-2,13,CSVDEGGTGELFF
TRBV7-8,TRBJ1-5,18,CASSSYPGDLGGNQPQHF
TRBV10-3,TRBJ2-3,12,CAIGAGADTQYF
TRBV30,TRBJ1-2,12,CAWDDPGGGYTF
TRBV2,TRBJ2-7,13,CARRRGPSYEQYF
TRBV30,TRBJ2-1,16,CAWSQGGQGGRNEQFF
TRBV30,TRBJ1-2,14,CAWSVHEEGRGYTF
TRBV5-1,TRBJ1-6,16,CASSSAGDRVNSPLHF
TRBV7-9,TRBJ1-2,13,CASSLAQSYGYTF
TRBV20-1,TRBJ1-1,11,CSARGPGEAFF
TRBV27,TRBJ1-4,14,CASSLAGIGEKLFF
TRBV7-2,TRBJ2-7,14,CASSLGGRGYEQYF
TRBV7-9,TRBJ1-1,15,CASSPPTGIPTEAFF
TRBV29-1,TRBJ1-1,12,CSVGTQGAEAFF
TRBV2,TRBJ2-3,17,CASSVPGVTSFTDTQYF
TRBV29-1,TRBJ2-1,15,CSVTLAGGPYNEQFF
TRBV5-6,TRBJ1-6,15,CASSHATGRNSPLHF
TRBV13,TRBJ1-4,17,CASSLGRKIATNEKLFF
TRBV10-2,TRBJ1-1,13,CASMQGAYTEAFF
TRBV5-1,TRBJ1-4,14,CASSVGGTQEKLFF
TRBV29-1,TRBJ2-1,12,CSVDRGDNEQFF
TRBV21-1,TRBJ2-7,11,CASSKGGEQYF
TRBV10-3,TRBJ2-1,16,CAIRASGGGKYNEQFF
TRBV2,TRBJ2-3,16,CASSESGLLGTDTQYF
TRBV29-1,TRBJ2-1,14,CSVERGGSYNEQFF
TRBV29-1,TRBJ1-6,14,CSARGQGANSPLHF
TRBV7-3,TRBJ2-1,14,CASSYTGLPDEQFF
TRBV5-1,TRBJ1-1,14,CASSLMDGYTEAFF
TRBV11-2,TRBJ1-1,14,CASSFQSQGTEAFF